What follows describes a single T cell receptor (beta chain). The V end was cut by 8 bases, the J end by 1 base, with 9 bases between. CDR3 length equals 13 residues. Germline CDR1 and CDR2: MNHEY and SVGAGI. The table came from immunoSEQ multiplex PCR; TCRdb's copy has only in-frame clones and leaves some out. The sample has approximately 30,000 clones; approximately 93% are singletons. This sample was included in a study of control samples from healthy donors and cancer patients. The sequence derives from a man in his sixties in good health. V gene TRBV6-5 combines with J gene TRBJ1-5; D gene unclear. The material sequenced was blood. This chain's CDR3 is CASRIDSNQPQHF. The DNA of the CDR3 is TGTGCCAGCCGCATAGACAGCAATCAGCCCCAGCATTTT.